The 10 T cell receptor beta chains presented below share a single source sample, sequenced in a study of T cell clonality in common variable immunodeficiency. Sequenced by immunoSEQ multiplex PCR; TCRdb stores in-frame clones only, minus some. This repertoire holds tens of thousands of clones, and none appear only once. Sequencing used peripheral blood mononuclear cells. These TCRs come from a person aged 18-70 years in good health.

There are many counts of this clone. The read ends 3 residues shy of where the CDR3 ends; the end is completed using the germline J gene. The chain combines TRBV7-8 with TRBJ1-2; 9 bases align to TRBD1. V gave up 3 bases and J gave up 4 bases; unmatched junction bases: 3. The germline gives CDR1 SGHVS, CDR2 FQNEAQ. The CDR3 is 14 residues long. Incomplete CDR3 DNA: TGTGCCAGCAGCTTGGGACAGGGCCCCTATGGC. Translated, it gives CASSLGQGPYG. The complete CDR3 sequence is CASSLGQGPYGYTF. The variable domain in full, with the rest retrieved from reference TRBV7-8 and TRBJ1-2, is GAGVSQSPRYKVAKRGQDVALRCDPISGHVSLFWYQQALGQGPEFLTYFQNEAQLDKSGLPSDRFFAERPEGSVSTLKIQRTQQEDSAVYLCASSLGQGPYGYTFGSGTRLTVV.

This clone was counted at least ten times. The sequenced fragment ends 3 residues before the CDR3 boundary, so the rest is inferred from the germline J gene. This chain links TRBV19 with TRBJ1-5, with D unresolved. The CDR3 is 14 residues long. From germline, CDR1 is LNHDA and CDR2 SQIVND (reference sequence). V lost 3 bases, J lost 3 bases, and 9 bases lay in between. CDR3 bases read: TGTGCCAGTAGTATCAATGTCTACAATCAGCCC. Residues: CASSINVYNQP. From start to end, the CDR3 is CASSINVYNQPQHF.

This clone was observed many times. The observed sequence ends 3 residues before the CDR3 terminus, with the missing tail filled in from the germline J gene. The chain links TRBV11-2 to TRBJ1-2; 8 nucleotides line up with TRBD1. Trimming took 5 bases from V and 5 from J; bases not matched to a gene: 7. The CDR3 loop spans 14 amino acids. Germline CDR1 and CDR2: SGHAT and FQNNGV. CDR3 amino acids: CASSPGTGPYGYTF. Partial CDR3 DNA: TGTGCCAGCAGCCCCGGGACAGGACCTTATGGC.

In regard to this clone: The read ends 3 residues shy of where the CDR3 ends; the end is completed using the germline J gene. The chain recombines TRBV13 with TRBJ1-3; tentatively, D is TRBD1 (6 bases). Germline V gene data show CDR1 as PRHDT and CDR2 as FYEKMQ (reference sequence). The CDR3 is made up of 13 amino acids. Between the trimmed V and J ends, which lost 8 bases and 5 bases, there was a span of 13 bases. CDR3 bases read: TGTGCCAGCGGATCGGGGGGCCGAAACACC. Translated: CASGSGGRNT. From start to end, the CDR3 is CASGSGGRNTIYF.

There are a few counts of this clone. The read gets to within 3 residues of the CDR3 end, and the germline J gene fills in the rest. The genes are TRBV11-2 and TRBJ2-3, with 9 positions matching TRBD1. The J segment lost 4 bases and the V segment lost 8 bases, leaving 10 bases of the junction unmatched. CDR1 and CDR2 (germline): SGHAT, FQNNGV. The CDR3 has 15 residues. Partial CDR3 DNA: TGTGCCAGCCGCCAGTCGACAGGGGGGGCAGATACG. It is translated as CASRQSTGGADT. The entire CDR3 protein reads CASRQSTGGADTQYF.

This clone was seen many times. The missing CDR3 end, 3 residues past where the read stops, is filled in from the germline J gene. The J gene is TRBJ2-3, the V gene TRBV4-1; 10 bases fit TRBD2. The CDR3 is 17 residues long. Trimming removed 1 base from V and 3 bases from J; junction bases left unmatched: 7. From germline, CDR1 is MGHRA and CDR2 YSYEKL. This CDR3 reads CASSQVSTSGPTDTQYF. The sequenced CDR3 bases are TGCGCCAGCAGCCAAGTGTCGACTAGCGGGCCGACAGATACG.

This clone appeared many times. The CDR3 is cut off 3 residues early in the read; its end comes from the germline J gene. V usage is TRBV7-3 and J usage is TRBJ2-2, with 14 bases aligning to TRBD2. The J segment lost 5 bases and the V segment lost 5 bases, leaving 7 bases of the junction unmatched. The CDR3 covers 17 residues. Germline V gene sequence: CDR1 SGHTA, CDR2 FQGTGA. CDR3 sequence: CASSASGLAGVTGELFF. The part of the CDR3 DNA that was read is TGTGCCAGCAGCGCTTCGGGACTAGCGGGAGTAACCGGGGAG.

This CDR3 reads CASSPSPGLNSPLHF. Incomplete CDR3 DNA: TGTGCCAGCTCACCAAGTCCGGGTCTCAATTCACCC. The rearrangement joins TRBV18 to TRBJ1-6; D unresolved. Read data end 3 residues before the CDR3 end; the end is taken from the germline J gene. Trimming shortened V by 2 bases and J by 7 bases, and 12 bases separated the two germline ends. The CDR3 spans 15 residues. Per germline, CDR1 KGHSH and CDR2 LQKENI.

This clone was recorded at least ten times. The sequence runs out 3 residues before the end of the CDR3; the remainder is reconstructed from the germline J gene. This chain uses TRBV7-3 with TRBJ2-7, with TRBD1 identical over 11 bases. Germline V gene data show CDR1 as SGHTA and CDR2 as FQGTGA. With 4 bases clipped from V and 3 bases from J, the junction kept 8 bases outside the gene matches. The CDR3 is 16 residues long. The CDR3 here is CASSSVGTGGSYEQYF. The CDR3 DNA, read in part, is TGTGCCAGCAGCTCCGTTGGGACAGGGGGAAGCTACGAG.

This clone was picked up many times. Read sequence stops 3 residues before the CDR3 end, and the germline J gene provides the missing end. The gene calls are TRBV19 and TRBJ2-5; 13 positions agree with TRBD2. Germline values: CDR1 LNHDA, CDR2 SQIVND (reference sequence). V lost 3 bases, J lost 5 bases, and 6 bases stayed unmatched. CDR3 length: 16 residues. Incomplete CDR3 DNA: TGTGCCAGTAGTATGGGACTAGCGGGATCCGGGGAGACC. It codes for CASSMGLAGSGET. The full CDR3 reads CASSMGLAGSGETQYF.